This TCR beta chain was recorded in a study of T cells in Graves' hyperthyroidism and ophthalmopathy. Those patients with uncontrolled infection, other autoimmune disease, pregnancy or lactation were excluded. The authors took PBMCs from about 9.5 ml fresh peripheral blood. The CDR3 length is 14 residues. The V end lost 6 bases, the J end lost 2 bases, and 13 bases lay between the germline ends. The TCR beta CDR3 regions underwent amplification using RNA transcripts as the source. Primed by the HTBI set, a first-round RT-PCR was run on the TCR CDR3. A single record per CDR3 protein comes from TCRdb applying MiXCR to the multiplex PCR reads. This table holds about 300,000 distinct CDR3 sequences, less than 20% found once.

The receptor's source is a man aged 50 to 59 with Graves' ophthalmopathy. What was sequenced was blood. The chain links TRBV12-3 or TRBV12-4 to TRBJ2-5; D possibly corresponds to TRBD2 (6 bases). CDR3 loop: CASSPVGGQETQYF. For the CDR3, the DNA is TGTGCCAGCAGCCCTGTGGGGGGACAAGAGACCCAGTACTTC.